These 21 T cell receptor beta chains were sequenced from one sample in a study of blood T cell repertoires in COVID-19. The protocol was immunoSEQ multiplex PCR, while the TCRdb copy is restricted to in-frame clones and leaves out a portion. The repertoire includes some 72,000 clones, 80% of them detected once, and more than 10% sits in the top ten. The sequencing input was peripheral blood. The receptors originated from a man aged 50 to 59 with COVID-19, enrolled during active disease.

The chain has TRBV5-1 and TRBJ1-2; a possible D gene is TRBD1 (5 bases). The CDR3 spans 12 residues. Per germline, CDR1 SGHRS and CDR2 YFSETQ. Trimming cost V 0 bases and J 7 bases, with 7 bases left between them. The CDR3 reads CASSLAGIGYTF. CDR3 nucleotide sequence: TGCGCCAGCAGCTTGGCAGGGATTGGCTACACCTTC.

In its sample, this clone was seen a few times. The rearrangement uses TRBV6-1 and TRBJ2-7; TRBD2 is a possible D gene (5 bases). Between the trimmed V and J ends, which lost 2 bases and 7 bases, there was a span of 18 bases. Germline V gene lookup returns CDR1 MNHNS and CDR2 SASEGT. The CDR3 covers 15 residues. The CDR3 sequence is CASSELVEGTREQYF. Written as DNA, the CDR3 is TGTGCCAGCAGTGAATTGGTCGAGGGAACGAGGGAGCAGTACTTC.

The rearrangement links TRBV5-1 to TRBJ2-7, with 8 bases fitting TRBD1. The CDR3 extends over 14 amino acids. V was clipped by 3 bases and J by 4 bases; unmatched bases: 6. Germline lookup yields CDR1 SGHRS and CDR2 YFSETQ. CDR3 residues: CASSSSGGRYEQYF. The CDR3, as DNA: TGCGCCAGCAGCTCTTCAGGGGGCAGGTACGAGCAGTACTTC. Full variable domain (missing parts from reference TRBV5-1 and TRBJ2-7): KAGVTQTPRYLIKTRGQQVTLSCSPISGHRSVSWYQQTPGQGLQFLFEYFSETQRNKGNFPGRFSGRQFSNSRSEMNVSTLELGDSALYLCASSSSGGRYEQYFGPGTRLTVT.

This clone was seen a single time. This chain joins TRBV7-8 and TRBJ2-3; TRBD1 aligns across 8 bases. The CDR3 totals 17 residues. V trimming: 1 base; J trimming: 10 bases; junction bases outside the gene matches: 16. Germline assignment: CDR1 SGHVS and CDR2 FQNEAQ. The CDR3 here is CASSLERQGNFRQAQYF. For the CDR3, the DNA is TGTGCCAGCAGCTTAGAGAGACAGGGGAATTTTCGGCAGGCGCAGTATTTT.

The chain uses TRBV5-1 and TRBJ1-1, with no clear D. CDR3 length: 14 residues. V lost 0 bases and J lost 2, with 8 bases in between. CDR1 SGHRS and CDR2 YFSETQ come from the germline V gene. CDR3 sequence: CASSLGRLNTEAFF. The DNA of the CDR3 is TGCGCCAGCAGCTTGGGGAGGCTCAACACTGAAGCTTTCTTT.

The rearrangement links TRBV20-1 to TRBJ2-1, with D maybe TRBD2 (5 bases). Germline loops: CDR1 DFQATT, CDR2 SNEGSKA (reference sequence). The V gene lost 3 bases and the J gene lost 4 bases, with 25 bases spanning the gap. The CDR3 is 18 amino acids. CDR3 loop: CSASDPQKVGVRYNEQFF. CDR3 nucleotides: TGCAGTGCTAGTGATCCCCAAAAAGTGGGAGTCAGATACAATGAGCAGTTCTTC.

This rearrangement joins TRBV7-2 to TRBJ2-7; D is possibly TRBD2 (5 bases). The CDR3 is 13 residues long. CDR1 is SGHTA, CDR2 FQGNSA, per germline. Trimming left V 5 bases short and J 7 bases short, with 15 bases between. The CDR3 DNA reads TGTGCCAGCAGCCCGCCGGGGAGTTTAGAGCAGTACTTC. Residues: CASSPPGSLEQYF.

V usage is TRBV6-5 and J usage is TRBJ1-2, with TRBD1 matching 9 bases. The V segment lost 8 bases and the J segment 2 bases; nucleotides outside the gene matches: 6. Germline V gene lookup returns CDR1 MNHEY and CDR2 SVGAGI. The CDR3 has 14 residues. As DNA, the CDR3 is TGTGCCAGCTTTCCCGGACAGGGGAACTATGGCTACACCTTC. This encodes CASFPGQGNYGYTF.

This clone was observed a few times. The chain is built from TRBV7-8 and TRBJ2-7, with D maybe TRBD1 (5 bases). Looked up from germline, CDR1 is SGHVS and CDR2 is FQNEAQ. This CDR3 has 14 amino acids. V shed 3 bases and J shed 3 bases, with 12 bases lying between them. CDR3 region: CASSFQGQGYEQYF. CDR3 coding DNA: TGTGCCAGCAGCTTCCAGGGTCAAGGCTACGAGCAGTACTTC.

The chain joins TRBV24-1 to TRBJ2-1; TRBD2 aligns across 13 bases. With 0 bases clipped from V and 5 bases from J, the junction kept 3 bases outside the gene matches. The CDR3 length is 17 residues. Germline CDR1 is KGHDR and CDR2 is SFDVKD. CDR3 bases: TGTGCCACCAGTGATTTGCAACTAGCGGGAGGGGACAATGAGCAGTTCTTC. This gives the protein CATSDLQLAGGDNEQFF.

This clone was picked up a small number of times. The rearrangement links TRBV5-1 to TRBJ1-1; D is unresolved. The V end was cut by 4 bases, the J end by 0 bases, with 16 bases between. This CDR3 is built from 16 residues. Germline lookup yields CDR1 SGHRS and CDR2 YFSETQ. This CDR3 reads CASSPGIWGMNTEAFF. CDR3 DNA sequence: TGCGCCAGCAGCCCCGGGATTTGGGGAATGAACACTGAAGCTTTCTTT.

The CDR3 sequence is CASSARQGDGYTF. CDR3 nucleotide sequence: TGCGCCAGCAGCGCTCGACAGGGCGATGGCTACACCTTC. This chain joins TRBV4-1 and TRBJ1-2; TRBD1 matches at 7 bases. V gave up 5 bases and J gave up 6 bases; unmatched junction bases: 6. CDR3 length: 13 residues. Per the germline V gene, CDR1 is MGHRA and CDR2 is YSYEKL.

The V call is TRBV6-4, the J call TRBJ2-1, with 11 bases aligning to TRBD2. Losses at the gene ends were 6 bases for V and 6 bases for J; bases not matched to a gene: 7. The germline V gene encodes CDR1 MRHNA and CDR2 SNTAGT. This CDR3 spans 15 amino acids. CDR3 DNA sequence: TGTGCCAGCAGAGCACTAGCGGGGGCTTCCAATGAGCAGTTCTTC. Encoded protein: CASRALAGASNEQFF.

The chain is built from TRBV7-8 and TRBJ2-7; no clear D gene. The germline CDR1 and CDR2 sequences are SGHVS and FQNEAQ. The CDR3 consists of 18 residues. The V end was cut by 5 bases, the J end by 0 bases, with 23 bases between. CDR3 sequence: CASSARPEPNPLSYEQYF. The CDR3 DNA reads TGTGCCAGCAGCGCGCGCCCCGAGCCCAACCCCCTCTCCTACGAGCAGTACTTC.

V and J are TRBV11-2 and TRBJ2-7; possible D gene TRBD2, 7 bases. Germline values: CDR1 SGHAT, CDR2 FQNNGV. Trimming left V 5 bases short and J 3 bases short, with 17 bases between. The CDR3 covers 15 residues. DNA of the CDR3: TGTGCCAGCAGCGTCACGGGGGGCGCGAGCTACGAGCAGTACTTC. Residues: CASSVTGGASYEQYF. The variable domain in full, completed from reference TRBV11-2 and TRBJ2-7, reads EAGVAQSPRYKIIEKRQSVAFWCNPISGHATLYWYQQILGQGPKLLIQFQNNGVVDDSQLPKDRFSAERLKGVDSTLKIQPAKLEDSAVYLCASSVTGGASYEQYFGPGTRLTVT.

The chain uses TRBV7-9 and TRBJ2-1, with a tentative D call TRBD1 (5 bases). The CDR3 is 13 amino acids. V was shortened by 9 bases and J by 6 bases, with 15 bases between the two germline ends. Germline V gene sequence: CDR1 SEHNR, CDR2 FQNEAQ (reference sequence). CDR3 in DNA: TGTGCCAGAAGCAATTCTCAGGGCAATGAGCAGTTCTTC. It yields the protein CARSNSQGNEQFF.

The chain uses TRBV7-9 and TRBJ1-2, with D hard to call. Germline lookup yields CDR1 SEHNR and CDR2 FQNEAQ (reference sequence). The V end lost 0 bases, the J end lost 8 bases, and 4 bases lay between the germline ends. The CDR3 has 11 amino acids. In nucleotides, the CDR3 is TGTGCCAGCAGCTTAGCGGGCGGCTACACCTTC. Translated: CASSLAGGYTF.

The chain employs TRBV3-1 (or the pseudogene TRBV3-2) and TRBJ1-2; 9 bases are shared with TRBD1. Germline V gene data show CDR1 as LGHDT and CDR2 as YNNKEL (reference sequence). The CDR3 has 15 amino acids. The ends lost 2 bases at V and 4 bases at J; junction bases unmatched: 5. The CDR3 region has the DNA TGTGCCAGCAGCCAACGGACAGGGGCCTCCTATGGCTACACCTTC. This codes for CASSQRTGASYGYTF.

V gene TRBV5-5 combines with J gene TRBJ2-3; D is unclear. In germline, CDR1 is SGHKS, CDR2 YYEKEE (reference sequence). This CDR3 is 13 amino acids long. V was cut by 7 bases and J by 9 bases, with 18 bases left in between. The CDR3 DNA sequence: TGTGCCAGCTCCTCGCCCGGAGCGACGACGCAGTATTTT. This encodes CASSSPGATTQYF. The full variable domain, with the rest looked up from reference TRBV5-5 and TRBJ2-3, is DAGVTQSPTHLIKTRGQQVTLRCSPISGHKSVSWYQQVLGQGPQFIFQYYEKEERGRGNFPDRFSARQFPNYSSELNVNALLLGDSALYLCASSSPGATTQYFGPGTRLTVL.

This chain joins TRBV5-6 and TRBJ1-2; 10 positions match TRBD1. Germline assignment: CDR1 SGHDT and CDR2 YYEEEE. The V gene end was trimmed by 4 bases and the J gene end by 4 bases; junction bases not matched to a gene: 13. The CDR3 covers 17 residues. The CDR3 sequence: CASSTRQGAFSVYGYTF. The CDR3 nucleotides are TGTGCCAGCAGCACTAGACAGGGGGCCTTCTCGGTCTATGGCTACACCTTC.

This clone was picked up one time. The chain has TRBV6-5 and TRBJ2-3, with D possibly being TRBD2 (6 bases). This CDR3 contains 12 residues. V was cut by 6 bases and J by 6 bases, with 10 bases left in between. Germline values: CDR1 MNHEY, CDR2 SVGAGI. The CDR3 loop is CASSRAGDTQYF. The CDR3, as DNA: TGTGCCAGCAGCCGGGCGGGGGATACGCAGTATTTT.